This entry describes one T cell receptor (beta chain). The source of the sample is a study of T cell changes during pregnancy in multiple sclerosis. Some clones are missing from TCRdb's copy, which holds only in-frame ones; the method was immunoSEQ multiplex PCR. The sample lists 75,000 to 95,000 clones, approximately 90% occurring once. Germline V gene sequence: CDR1 SNHLY, CDR2 FYNNEI. Trimming took off 2 bases at V and 3 bases at J, with 10 bases between the two ends. There are 14 residues in the CDR3. This receptor was obtained from a female donor with multiple sclerosis, enrolled in a pregnancy study. The sample was peripheral blood, taken before pregnancy. The chain couples TRBV2 to TRBJ2-5; TRBD1 might be the D (6 bases). CDR3 bases: TGTGCCAGCAGTGAAAGGGGGACCAAAGAGACCCAGTACTTC. Amino acid sequence: CASSERGTKETQYF.